The 15 T cell receptor beta chains reported below all come from one sample, sequenced in a study of shared clonotypes between healthy human individuals. The method was immunoSEQ multiplex PCR; TCRdb's version includes in-frame clones alone and lacks a portion of them. Seen here are roughly 500,000 clones, almost 97% observed once, and the top ten hold approximately 0.06%. Sequencing used naive CD4+ T cells sorted from blood. Subset described: CD45RA+ positively selected. These TCRs come from a young woman in good health.

The chain links TRBV18 to TRBJ2-5; D may be TRBD1 (6 bases). The CDR3 runs to 14 residues. Germline values: CDR1 KGHSH, CDR2 LQKENI. V was trimmed by 5 bases and J by 2 bases, leaving 12 bases between them. CDR3 loop: CASSSRQAQETQYF. CDR3 DNA: TGTGCCAGCTCATCTCGACAGGCACAAGAGACCCAGTACTTC.

V and J are TRBV2 and TRBJ2-7; 12 bases are shared with TRBD2. The CDR3 extends over 15 amino acids. The trim removed 5 bases at V and 5 bases at J, leaving 7 bases unmatched. Per germline, CDR1 SNHLY and CDR2 FYNNEI. The CDR3 nucleotides read TGTGCCAGCAGTTCCAGACTAGCGGGAGATGACGAGCAGTACTTC. Its translation: CASSSRLAGDDEQYF.

This sequence joins TRBV18 and TRBJ2-1; 11 nucleotides agree with TRBD2. CDR3 length: 16 amino acids. Trimming took 6 bases from V and 2 from J; bases not matched to a gene: 6. The V gene's germline CDR1 is KGHSH and CDR2 LQKENI. The DNA for the CDR3 is TGTGCCAGCTCGCCCGGGACTAGCGGACCCTACAATGAGCAGTTCTTC. This codes for CASSPGTSGPYNEQFF.

The chain employs TRBV27 and TRBJ1-1, with 8 nucleotides matching TRBD1. Germline V gene lookup returns CDR1 MNHEY and CDR2 SMNVEV (reference sequence). After removal of 4 bases from V and 1 base from J, the junction contained 5 bases not matched to a gene. CDR3 length: 15 residues. The CDR3 DNA follows: TGTGCCAGCAGTTCCCACGGGACAGGGAACACTGAAGCTTTCTTT. It encodes CASSSHGTGNTEAFF.

The chain combines TRBV4-1 with TRBJ2-3, with 7 bases matching TRBD2. The CDR3 is 15 residues long. After removal of 4 bases from V and 2 bases from J, the junction contained 6 bases not matched to a gene. Germline V CDR1 and CDR2: MGHRA, YSYEKL. CDR3 region: CASSRLAATTDTQYF. The CDR3 DNA follows: TGCGCCAGCAGCCGCCTAGCGGCAACCACAGATACGCAGTATTTT.

This clone was found once. This sequence joins TRBV5-1 and TRBJ2-2; 9 bases map to TRBD1. This CDR3 spans 15 amino acids. Losses at the gene ends were 5 bases for V and 6 bases for J; bases not matched to a gene: 8. The germline gives CDR1 SGHRS, CDR2 YFSETQ. DNA for the CDR3: TGCGCCAGCAGATCCGGGACAGGGAATTCCGGGGAGCTGTTTTTT. Its translation: CASRSGTGNSGELFF.

This rearrangement joins TRBV5-1 to TRBJ2-2; TRBD2 matches 8 bases. The CDR3 is made up of 17 amino acids. Germline V gene sequence: CDR1 SGHRS, CDR2 YFSETQ. The V segment lost 1 base and the J segment 5 bases; nucleotides outside the gene matches: 10. The CDR3 protein is CASSLPGASGWTGELFF. Written as DNA, the CDR3 is TGCGCCAGCAGCTTGCCTGGGGCTAGCGGGTGGACCGGGGAGCTGTTTTTT.

Here the CDR3 reads CASSLFTKRSYEQYF. The CDR3 bases are TGTGCCAGCAGTTTATTTACGAAAAGATCGTACGAGCAGTACTTC. This chain joins TRBV28 and TRBJ2-7; D unclear. CDR3 size: 15 residues. From germline, CDR1 is MDHEN and CDR2 SYDVKM. V was shortened by 1 base and J by 4 bases, with 14 bases between the two germline ends.

The chain is built from TRBV5-1 and TRBJ2-7; 8 nucleotides line up with TRBD2. There are 16 residues in the CDR3. The V gene end was trimmed by 3 bases and the J gene end by 0 bases; junction bases not matched to a gene: 8. From germline, CDR1 is SGHRS and CDR2 YFSETQ. The CDR3 is CASSSTSGISSYEQYF. The CDR3 DNA is TGCGCCAGCAGCTCTACTAGCGGTATCAGCTCCTACGAGCAGTACTTC. Based on the CDR3 plus reference TRBV5-1 and TRBJ2-7, the full variable domain is KAGVTQTPRYLIKTRGQQVTLSCSPISGHRSVSWYQQTPGQGLQFLFEYFSETQRNKGNFPGRFSGRQFSNSRSEMNVSTLELGDSALYLCASSSTSGISSYEQYFGPGTRLTVT.

This chain joins TRBV5-1 and TRBJ2-1; 12 bases fit TRBD2. The CDR3 is made up of 15 amino acids. V gave up 5 bases and J gave up 4 bases; unmatched junction bases: 4. Germline V gene lookup returns CDR1 SGHRS and CDR2 YFSETQ. In DNA, the CDR3 is TGCGCCAGCAGTTGGACTAGCGGGAAATACAATGAGCAGTTCTTC. As protein: CASSWTSGKYNEQFF.

V and J are TRBV2 and TRBJ2-6, with 7 positions matching TRBD2. In germline, CDR1 is SNHLY, CDR2 FYNNEI. This CDR3 is 14 amino acids long. V gave up 7 bases and J gave up 6 bases; unmatched junction bases: 6. In DNA form, the CDR3 reads TGTGCCAGCACCGGGGGGTCTACGGCCAACGTCCTGACTTTC. As protein: CASTGGSTANVLTF. The complete variable domain, with remaining parts taken from reference TRBV2 and TRBJ2-6, reads EPEVTQTPSHQVTQMGQEVILRCVPISNHLYFYWYRQILGQKVEFLVSFYNNEISEKSEIFDDQFSVERPDGSNFTLKIRSTKLEDSAMYFCASTGGSTANVLTFGAGSRLTVL.

This rearrangement joins TRBV4-1 to TRBJ1-2; D is unresolved. Germline CDR1 and CDR2: MGHRA and YSYEKL. V was cut by 7 bases and J by 6 bases, with 18 bases left in between. This CDR3 is 14 amino acids long. The CDR3 DNA is TGCGCCAGCACGCGCATCGGGCAGAATGATGGCTACACCTTC. This gives the protein CASTRIGQNDGYTF.

The V gene is TRBV28, the J gene TRBJ2-7; TRBD1 aligns across 7 bases. V lost 5 bases and J lost 2; bases outside the gene matches: 9. Germline CDR1 is MDHEN and CDR2 is SYDVKM. The CDR3 length is 15 residues. CDR3 sequence: CASSQTGTATYEQYF. CDR3 nucleotide sequence: TGTGCCAGCAGTCAGACCGGGACAGCGACCTACGAGCAGTACTTC.

The chain combines TRBV29-1 with TRBJ2-5, with D possibly matching TRBD2 (6 bases). CDR1 and CDR2 from the germline V gene are SQVTM and ANQGSEA. The CDR3 sequence is 17 residues long. V was clipped by 7 bases and J by 0 bases, with 24 bases between them. Here the CDR3 reads CSALGEWGGVNQETQYF. CDR3 DNA: TGCAGCGCGTTGGGGGAGTGGGGCGGGGTAAACCAAGAGACCCAGTACTTC. The full variable domain, with the rest looked up from reference TRBV29-1 and TRBJ2-5, is SAVISQKPSRDICQRGTSLTIQCQVDSQVTMMFWYRQQPGQSLTLIATANQGSEATYESGFVIDKFPISRPNLTFSTLTVSNMSPEDSSIYLCSALGEWGGVNQETQYFGPGTRLLVL.

The CDR3 loop is CASTITLSGGQPQHF. CDR3 coding DNA: TGTGCCAGCACCATTACTCTATCGGGGGGTCAGCCCCAGCATTTT. The rearrangement uses TRBV6-6 and TRBJ1-5, with D possibly matching TRBD1 (5 bases). Trimming left V 7 bases short and J 6 bases short, with 19 bases between. Germline V gene data show CDR1 as MNHNY and CDR2 as SVGAGI (reference sequence). The CDR3 loop spans 15 amino acids.